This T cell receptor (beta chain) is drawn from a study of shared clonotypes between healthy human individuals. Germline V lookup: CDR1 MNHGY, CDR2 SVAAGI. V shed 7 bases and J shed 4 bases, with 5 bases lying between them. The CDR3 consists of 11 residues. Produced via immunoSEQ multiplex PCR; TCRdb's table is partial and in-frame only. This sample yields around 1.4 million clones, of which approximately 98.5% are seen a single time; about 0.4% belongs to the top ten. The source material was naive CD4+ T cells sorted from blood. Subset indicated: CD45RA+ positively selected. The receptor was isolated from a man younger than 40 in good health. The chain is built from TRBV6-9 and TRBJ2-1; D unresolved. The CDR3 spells CASKGYNEQFF. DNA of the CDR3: TGTGCCAGCAAAGGTTACAATGAGCAGTTCTTC.